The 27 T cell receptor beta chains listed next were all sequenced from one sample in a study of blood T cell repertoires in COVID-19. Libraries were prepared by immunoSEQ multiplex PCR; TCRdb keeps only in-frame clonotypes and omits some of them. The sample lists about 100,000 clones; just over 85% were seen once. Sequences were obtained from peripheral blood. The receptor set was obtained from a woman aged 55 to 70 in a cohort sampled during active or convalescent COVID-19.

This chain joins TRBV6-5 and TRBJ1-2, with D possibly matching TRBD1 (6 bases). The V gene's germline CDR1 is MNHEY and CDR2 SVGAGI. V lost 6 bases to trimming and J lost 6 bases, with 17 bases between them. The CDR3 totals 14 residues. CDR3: CASSERRGGHGYTF. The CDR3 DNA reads TGTGCCAGCAGCGAGCGAAGGGGGGGCCATGGCTACACCTTC.

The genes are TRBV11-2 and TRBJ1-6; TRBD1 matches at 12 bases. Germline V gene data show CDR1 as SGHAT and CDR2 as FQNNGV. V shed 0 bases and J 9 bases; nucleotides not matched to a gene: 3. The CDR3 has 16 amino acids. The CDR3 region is CASSLEGTGGGSPLHF. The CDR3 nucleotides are TGTGCCAGCAGCTTAGAAGGGACAGGGGGCGGTTCACCCCTCCACTTT.

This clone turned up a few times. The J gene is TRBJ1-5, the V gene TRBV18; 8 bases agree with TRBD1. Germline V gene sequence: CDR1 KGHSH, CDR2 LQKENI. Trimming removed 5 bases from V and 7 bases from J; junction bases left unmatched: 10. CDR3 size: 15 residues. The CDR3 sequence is CASSGDRSAGQPQHF. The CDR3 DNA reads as TGTGCCAGCTCAGGGGACAGGTCAGCAGGGCAGCCCCAGCATTTT.

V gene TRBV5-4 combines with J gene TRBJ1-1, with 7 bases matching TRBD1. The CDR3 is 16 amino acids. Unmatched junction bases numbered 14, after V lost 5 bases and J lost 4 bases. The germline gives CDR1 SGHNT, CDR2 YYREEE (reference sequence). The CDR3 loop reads CASRRQGQPLSTEAFF. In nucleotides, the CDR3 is TGTGCCAGCAGGAGGCAGGGACAGCCTTTGAGCACTGAAGCTTTCTTT.

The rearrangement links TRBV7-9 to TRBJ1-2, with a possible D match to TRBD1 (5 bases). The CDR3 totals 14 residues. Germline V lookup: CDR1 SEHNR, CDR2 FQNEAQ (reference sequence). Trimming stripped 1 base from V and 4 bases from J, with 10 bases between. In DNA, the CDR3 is TGTGCCAGCAGCTTAGTGGGGGGGATCTATGGCTACACCTTC. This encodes CASSLVGGIYGYTF.

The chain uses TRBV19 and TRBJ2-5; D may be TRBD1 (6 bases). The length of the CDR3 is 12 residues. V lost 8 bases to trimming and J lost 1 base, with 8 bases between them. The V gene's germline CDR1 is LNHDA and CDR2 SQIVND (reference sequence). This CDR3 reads CASGQSQETQYF. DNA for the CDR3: TGTGCCAGTGGACAGAGCCAAGAGACCCAGTACTTC. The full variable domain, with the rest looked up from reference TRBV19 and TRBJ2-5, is DGGITQSPKYLFRKEGQNVTLSCEQNLNHDAMYWYRQDPGQGLRLIYYSQIVNDFQKGDIAEGYSVSREKKESFPLTVTSAQKNPTAFYLCASGQSQETQYFGPGTRLLVL.

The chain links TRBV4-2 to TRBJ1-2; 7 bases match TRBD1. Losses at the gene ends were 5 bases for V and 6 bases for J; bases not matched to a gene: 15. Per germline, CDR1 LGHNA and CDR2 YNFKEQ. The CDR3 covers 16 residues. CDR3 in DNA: TGTGCCAGCAGCAGGGTTGAGGGGGCCAAGGTAGATGGCTACACCTTC. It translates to CASSRVEGAKVDGYTF.

CDR3 sequence: CASSIAGFSYEQYF. CDR3 nucleotide sequence: TGTGCCAGCAGTATCGCGGGATTCTCCTACGAGCAGTACTTC. The chain employs TRBV6-5 and TRBJ2-7, with D possibly being TRBD2 (6 bases). Trimming stripped 5 bases from V and 0 bases from J, with 11 bases between. CDR1 and CDR2 from the germline V gene are MNHEY and SVGAGI. CDR3 length: 14 residues.

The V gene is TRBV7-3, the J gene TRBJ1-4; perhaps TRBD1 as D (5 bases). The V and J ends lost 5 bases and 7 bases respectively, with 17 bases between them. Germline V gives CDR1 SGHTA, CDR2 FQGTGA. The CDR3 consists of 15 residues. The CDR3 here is CASSKGGGIGEKLFF. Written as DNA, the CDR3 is TGTGCCAGCAGCAAGGGTGGGGGGATCGGTGAAAAACTGTTTTTT. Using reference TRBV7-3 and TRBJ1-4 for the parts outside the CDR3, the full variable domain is GAGVSQTPSNKVTEKGKYVELRCDPISGHTALYWYRQSLGQGPEFLIYFQGTGAADDSGLPNDRFFAVRPEGSVSTLKIQRTERGDSAVYLCASSKGGGIGEKLFFGSGTQLSVL.

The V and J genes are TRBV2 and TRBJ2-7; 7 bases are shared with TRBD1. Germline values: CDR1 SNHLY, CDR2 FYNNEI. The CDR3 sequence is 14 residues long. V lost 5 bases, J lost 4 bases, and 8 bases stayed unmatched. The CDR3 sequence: CASSSMTGWYEQYF. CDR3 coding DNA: TGTGCCAGCAGTTCGATGACAGGGTGGTACGAGCAGTACTTC.

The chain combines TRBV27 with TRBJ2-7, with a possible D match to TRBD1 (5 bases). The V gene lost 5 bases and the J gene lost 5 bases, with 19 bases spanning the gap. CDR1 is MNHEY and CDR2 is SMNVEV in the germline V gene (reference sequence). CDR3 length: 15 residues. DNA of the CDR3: TGTGCCAGCAGTCCCAGGGCTAGTAGAGTGCACGAGCAGTACTTC. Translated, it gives CASSPRASRVHEQYF.

This CDR3 reads CASSRTTHPNSLSGNTIYF. The CDR3, as DNA: TGTGCCAGCAGTCGAACCACCCACCCTAACAGTCTCTCTGGAAACACCATATATTTT. This chain uses TRBV5-5 with TRBJ1-3; no reliable D call. V was shortened by 5 bases and J by 0 bases, with 24 bases between the two germline ends. From germline, CDR1 is SGHKS and CDR2 YYEKEE (reference sequence). The CDR3 is 19 residues long.

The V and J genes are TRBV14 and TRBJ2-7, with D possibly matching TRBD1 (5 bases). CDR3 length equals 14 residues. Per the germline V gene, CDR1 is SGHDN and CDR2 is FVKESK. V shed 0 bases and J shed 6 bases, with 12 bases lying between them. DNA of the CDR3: TGTGCCAGCAGCCAAGAAGGGGCGGCGCGCGAGCAGTACTTC. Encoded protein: CASSQEGAAREQYF.

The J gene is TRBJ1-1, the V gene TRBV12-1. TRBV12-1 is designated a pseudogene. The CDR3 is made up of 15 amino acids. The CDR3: CASSFGRGQRTEAFF. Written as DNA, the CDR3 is TGTGCCAGCAGCTTTGGTAGAGGGCAGAGAACTGAAGCTTTCTTT.

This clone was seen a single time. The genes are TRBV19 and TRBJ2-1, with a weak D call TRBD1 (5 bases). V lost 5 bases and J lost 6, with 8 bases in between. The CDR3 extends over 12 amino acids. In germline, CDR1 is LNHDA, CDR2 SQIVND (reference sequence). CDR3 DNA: TGTGCCAGTAGTTCAGGGCTCAATGAGCAGTTCTTC. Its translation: CASSSGLNEQFF.

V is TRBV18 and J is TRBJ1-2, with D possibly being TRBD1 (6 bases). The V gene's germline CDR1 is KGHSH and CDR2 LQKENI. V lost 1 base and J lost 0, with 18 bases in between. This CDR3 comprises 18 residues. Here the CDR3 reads CASSPLRQDRKTNYGYTF. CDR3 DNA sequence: TGTGCCAGCTCACCACTGCGACAGGATCGTAAAACTAACTATGGCTACACCTTC.

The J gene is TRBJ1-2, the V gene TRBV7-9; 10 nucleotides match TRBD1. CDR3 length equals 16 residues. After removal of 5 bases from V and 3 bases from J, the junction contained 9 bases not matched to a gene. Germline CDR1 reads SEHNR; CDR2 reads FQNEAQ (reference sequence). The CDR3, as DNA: TGTGCCAGCAGCCCGCCGGACAGGGGGAGCGACTATGGCTACACCTTC. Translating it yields CASSPPDRGSDYGYTF. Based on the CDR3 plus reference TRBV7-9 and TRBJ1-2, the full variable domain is DTGVSQNPRHKITKRGQNVTFRCDPISEHNRLYWYRQTLGQGPEFLTYFQNEAQLEKSRLLSDRFSAERPKGSFSTLEIQRTEQGDSAMYLCASSPPDRGSDYGYTFGSGTRLTVV.

The CDR3 loop is CASSLSRGDYEQYF. The CDR3 DNA reads TGTGCCAGCAGCTTAAGCCGGGGGGACTACGAGCAGTACTTC. The chain combines TRBV3-1 (or the pseudogene TRBV3-2) with TRBJ2-7; 7 bases fit TRBD2. Germline loops: CDR1 LGHDT, CDR2 YNNKEL (reference sequence). The CDR3 runs 14 residues. V lost 5 bases, J lost 3 bases, and 7 bases stayed unmatched.

This CDR3 is CASSEWDRGRTEAFF. Here the CDR3 DNA reads TGTGCCAGCAGTGAATGGGACAGGGGAAGGACTGAAGCTTTCTTT. The chain employs TRBV6-1 and TRBJ1-1, with TRBD1 matching over 10 bases. Germline assignment: CDR1 MNHNS and CDR2 SASEGT. V lost 2 bases to trimming and J lost 5 bases; unmatched junction nucleotides: 5. CDR3 length equals 15 residues.

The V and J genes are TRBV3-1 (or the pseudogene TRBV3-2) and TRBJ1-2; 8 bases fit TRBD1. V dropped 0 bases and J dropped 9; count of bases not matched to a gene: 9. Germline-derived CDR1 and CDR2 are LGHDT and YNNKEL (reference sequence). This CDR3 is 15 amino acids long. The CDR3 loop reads CASSQDLGTGSRYTF. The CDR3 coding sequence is TGTGCCAGCAGCCAAGATCTGGGGACAGGCAGCCGCTACACCTTC.

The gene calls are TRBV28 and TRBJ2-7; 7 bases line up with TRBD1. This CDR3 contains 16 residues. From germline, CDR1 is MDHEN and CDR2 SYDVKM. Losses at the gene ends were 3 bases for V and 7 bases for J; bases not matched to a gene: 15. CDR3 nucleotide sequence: TGTGCCAGCAGTTTGTCCCGGGACAGTGTTTTTCCAGAGCAGTACTTC. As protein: CASSLSRDSVFPEQYF.

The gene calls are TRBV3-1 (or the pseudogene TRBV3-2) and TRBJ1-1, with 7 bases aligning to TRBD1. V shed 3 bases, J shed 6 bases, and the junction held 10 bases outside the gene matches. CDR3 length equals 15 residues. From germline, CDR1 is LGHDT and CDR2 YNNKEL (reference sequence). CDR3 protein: CASSQSRGSMSEAFF. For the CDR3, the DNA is TGTGCCAGCAGCCAGAGCAGGGGGTCGATGTCTGAAGCTTTCTTT.

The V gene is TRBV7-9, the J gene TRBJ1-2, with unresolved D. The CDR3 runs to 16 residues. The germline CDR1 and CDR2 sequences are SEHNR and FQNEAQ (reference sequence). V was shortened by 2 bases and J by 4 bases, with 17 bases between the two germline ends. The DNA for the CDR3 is TGTGCCAGCAGCTTATTCCCCCCAGGATTGGGCTATGGCTACACCTTC. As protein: CASSLFPPGLGYGYTF.

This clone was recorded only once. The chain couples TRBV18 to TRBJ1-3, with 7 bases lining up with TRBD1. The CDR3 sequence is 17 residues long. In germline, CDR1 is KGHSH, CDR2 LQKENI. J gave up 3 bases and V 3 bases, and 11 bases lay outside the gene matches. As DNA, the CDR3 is TGTGCCAGCTCACCCGGAGAAGGGGGCGCTTATGGAAACACCATATATTTT. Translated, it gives CASSPGEGGAYGNTIYF.

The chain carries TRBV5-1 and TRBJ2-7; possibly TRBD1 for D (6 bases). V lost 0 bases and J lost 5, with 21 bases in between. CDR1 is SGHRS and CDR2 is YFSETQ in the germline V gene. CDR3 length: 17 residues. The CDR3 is CASSLVGTSTLFNEQYF. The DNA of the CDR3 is TGCGCCAGCAGCTTGGTGGGGACATCGACCCTCTTTAACGAGCAGTACTTC.

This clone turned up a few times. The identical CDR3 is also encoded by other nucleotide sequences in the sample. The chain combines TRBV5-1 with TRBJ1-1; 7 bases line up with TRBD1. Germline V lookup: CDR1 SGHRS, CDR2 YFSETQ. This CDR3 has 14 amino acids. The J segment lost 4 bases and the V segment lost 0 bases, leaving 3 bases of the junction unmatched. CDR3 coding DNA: TGCGCCAGCAGCTTGGCCGCAGGGGGCACTGAAGCTTTCTTT. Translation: CASSLAAGGTEAFF. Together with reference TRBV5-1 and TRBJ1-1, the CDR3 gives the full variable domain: KAGVTQTPRYLIKTRGQQVTLSCSPISGHRSVSWYQQTPGQGLQFLFEYFSETQRNKGNFPGRFSGRQFSNSRSEMNVSTLELGDSALYLCASSLAAGGTEAFFGQGTRLTVV.

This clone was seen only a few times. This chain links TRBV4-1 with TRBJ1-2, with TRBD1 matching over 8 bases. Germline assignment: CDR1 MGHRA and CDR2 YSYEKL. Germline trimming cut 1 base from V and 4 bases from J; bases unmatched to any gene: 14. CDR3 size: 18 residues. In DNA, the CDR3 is TGCGCCAGCAGCCAAGGAGCCAGGGGGCGTTTTCATGGCTATGGCTACACCTTC. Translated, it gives CASSQGARGRFHGYGYTF.